A single sample is the source of the 25 T cell receptor beta chains below, sequenced in a study of CD8+ T cells in alopecia areata. Extraction of RNA preceded its reverse transcription into cDNA, which served as the sequencing template. TCRdb's copy holds only in-frame clones and misses some; the assay was immunoSEQ multiplex PCR. The sample has 100,000 to 130,000 clones; 55% to 75% are singletons. Sequencing was done on a sample of CD8+ T cells sorted from blood. All receptors come from a human donor in good health.

This clone was counted many times. V and J are TRBV7-9 and TRBJ2-3; D gene uncertain. Germline V lookup: CDR1 SEHNR, CDR2 FQNEAQ (reference sequence). CDR3 size: 13 residues. The V and J ends lost 4 bases and 6 bases respectively, with 11 bases between them. CDR3 coding DNA: TGTGCCAGCAGCTCGCCCCCGGCGGATACGCAGTATTTT. Translated: CASSSPPADTQYF.

The chain has TRBV5-6 and TRBJ2-7; tentatively, D is TRBD2 (7 bases). Germline CDR1 reads SGHDT; CDR2 reads YYEEEE. The CDR3 runs 12 residues. V was cut by 3 bases and J by 6 bases, with 10 bases left in between. The DNA of the CDR3 is TGTGCCAGCAGCTGGGGGGGGCCCGAGCAGTACTTC. It encodes CASSWGGPEQYF.

The chain recombines TRBV29-1 with TRBJ2-7; TRBD1 matches at 10 bases. CDR3 length: 14 residues. After removal of 3 bases from V and 3 bases from J, the junction contained 5 bases not matched to a gene. The germline V gene encodes CDR1 SQVTM and CDR2 ANQGSEA. The CDR3 is CSVDLGTGVYEQYF. CDR3 DNA: TGCAGCGTTGACCTTGGGACAGGGGTCTACGAGCAGTACTTC.

V is TRBV25-1 and J is TRBJ1-2; D call uncertain. There are 14 residues in the CDR3. Between the trimmed V and J ends, which lost 0 bases and 6 bases, there was a span of 11 bases. Germline lookup yields CDR1 MGHDK and CDR2 SYGVNS. Here the CDR3 reads CASSEYPTGHGYTF. In DNA, the CDR3 is TGTGCCAGCAGTGAATACCCCACTGGGCATGGCTACACCTTC.

The chain uses TRBV7-9 and TRBJ1-2; TRBD1 matches 7 bases. There are 15 residues in the CDR3. CDR1 and CDR2 from the germline V gene are SEHNR and FQNEAQ (reference sequence). Germline trimming cut 5 bases from V and 5 bases from J; bases unmatched to any gene: 11. CDR3 amino acids: CASSKETGFPYGYTF. The DNA for the CDR3 is TGTGCCAGCAGCAAGGAGACAGGGTTCCCTTATGGCTACACCTTC. The full variable domain, in which reference TRBV7-9 and TRBJ1-2 provide the parts outside the CDR3, is DTGVSQNPRHKITKRGQNVTFRCDPISEHNRLYWYRQTLGQGPEFLTYFQNEAQLEKSRLLSDRFSAERPKGSFSTLEIQRTEQGDSAMYLCASSKETGFPYGYTFGSGTRLTVV.

The V and J genes are TRBV2 and TRBJ2-7; the D is unclear. Germline loops: CDR1 SNHLY, CDR2 FYNNEI. The CDR3 consists of 11 residues. Trimming removed 8 bases at V and 0 bases at J, with 5 bases between. This CDR3 is CASHSSYEQYF. The CDR3 DNA reads as TGTGCCAGCCACAGCTCCTACGAGCAGTACTTC.

The chain combines TRBV9 with TRBJ1-1, with a tentative D call TRBD1 (6 bases). CDR1 is SGDLS, CDR2 YYNGEE, per germline. Trimming cost V 1 base and J 6 bases, with 16 bases left between them. This CDR3 comprises 15 residues. The CDR3 protein is CASSVFNTGLAEAFF. Written as DNA, the CDR3 is TGTGCCAGCAGCGTATTCAACACAGGGTTGGCTGAAGCTTTCTTT.

The V gene is TRBV30, the J gene TRBJ2-1; 10 bases match TRBD2. V shed 6 bases and J 8 bases; nucleotides not matched to a gene: 7. There are 13 residues in the CDR3. Germline CDR1 and CDR2: GTSNPN and SVGIG (reference sequence). The DNA for the CDR3 is TGTGCCTGCAATAGCGGGGGGCTACATGAGCAGTTCTTC. Its protein product is CACNSGGLHEQFF. The variable domain in full, completed from reference TRBV30 and TRBJ2-1, reads SQTIHQWPATLVQPVGSPLSLECTVEGTSNPNLYWYRQAAGRGLQLLFYSVGIGQISSEVPQNLSASRPQDRQFILSSKKLLLSDSGFYLCACNSGGLHEQFFGPGTRLTVL.

Details on this clone: At one of its ends the junction is not consistent with the germline gene, which may arise from a read error. The rearrangement uses TRBV29-1 and TRBJ2-1; the D gene could be TRBD1 or TRBD2 (6 bases each). The CDR3 extends over 13 amino acids. Germline-derived CDR1 and CDR2 are SQVTM and ANQGSEA. This chain's CDR3 is CSGYREAPDEPFF. CDR3 coding DNA: TGCAGCGGATACAGGGAGGCCCCCGATGAGCCGTTCTTC.

Only a few counts were recorded for this clone. The chain carries TRBV11-2 and TRBJ2-3, with 11 bases fitting TRBD2. After removal of 5 bases from V and 3 bases from J, the junction contained 4 bases not matched to a gene. CDR1 and CDR2 (germline): SGHAT, FQNNGV. The CDR3 is 15 residues long. CDR3 loop: CASSGSSGGTDTQYF. CDR3 nucleotide sequence: TGTGCCAGCAGCGGTTCTAGCGGGGGGACAGATACGCAGTATTTT.

This chain connects TRBV27 to TRBJ1-6; D call uncertain. Germline V gene data show CDR1 as MNHEY and CDR2 as SMNVEV (reference sequence). The V gene lost 6 bases and the J gene lost 14 bases, with 11 bases spanning the gap. The CDR3 loop spans 11 amino acids. CDR3 sequence reads: CASSTPLALHF. Here the CDR3 DNA reads TGTGCCAGCAGCACCCCCCTCGCCCTCCACTTT.

Many counts were recorded for this clone. The CDR3 DNA reads as TGTGCCGGGGGACTCGGGAACGAGCAGTACTTC. Residues: CAGGLGNEQYF. This sequence joins TRBV2 and TRBJ2-7; possibly TRBD2 for D (6 bases). V was cut by 11 bases and J by 5 bases, with 13 bases left in between. The CDR3 is 11 amino acids. The V gene's germline CDR1 is SNHLY and CDR2 FYNNEI.

The chain couples TRBV7-9 to TRBJ1-1, with a tentative D call TRBD1 (6 bases). V was trimmed by 5 bases and J by 6 bases, leaving 13 bases between them. The CDR3 runs to 13 residues. The germline CDR1 and CDR2 sequences are SEHNR and FQNEAQ (reference sequence). The CDR3 protein is CASSGSGGPEAFF. CDR3 nucleotides: TGTGCCAGCAGCGGGTCCGGGGGCCCTGAAGCTTTCTTT.

Note on this clone: Other DNA sequences in this specimen translate into the identical CDR3. This chain's CDR3 is CSVGGTEAFF. The CDR3 DNA reads as TGCAGCGTTGGCGGCACTGAAGCTTTCTTT. The chain couples TRBV29-1 to TRBJ1-1; D not certain. The CDR3 consists of 10 residues. V dropped 4 bases and J dropped 4 bases, with 4 bases sitting between them. CDR1 is SQVTM and CDR2 is ANQGSEA in the germline V gene. The full variable domain, rest sourced from reference TRBV29-1 and TRBJ1-1, is SAVISQKPSRDICQRGTSLTIQCQVDSQVTMMFWYRQQPGQSLTLIATANQGSEATYESGFVIDKFPISRPNLTFSTLTVSNMSPEDSSIYLCSVGGTEAFFGQGTRLTVV.

This clone was observed a handful of times. This chain joins TRBV11-1 and TRBJ2-5, with 7 bases lining up with TRBD2. J gave up 2 bases and V 6 bases, and 12 bases lay outside the gene matches. The CDR3 has 16 amino acids. CDR1 SGHAT and CDR2 FQDESV come from the germline V gene (reference sequence). CDR3 coding DNA: TGTGCCAGCAGTCTATCATTGGGGACTACGCAAGAGACCCAGTACTTC. This translates into CASSLSLGTTQETQYF.

This clone occurred once. The chain is built from TRBV5-6 and TRBJ1-2, with D possibly TRBD1 on 5 matching bases. CDR1 and CDR2 from the germline V gene are SGHDT and YYEEEE. This CDR3 is built from 13 residues. Trimming cost V 7 bases and J 3 bases, with 13 bases left between them. As DNA, the CDR3 is TGTGCCAGCTCCGAAGGGGTCGACTATGGCTACACCTTC. Translation gives CASSEGVDYGYTF.

The V gene is TRBV28, the J gene TRBJ2-5, with D possibly being TRBD1 (6 bases). This CDR3 comprises 16 residues. CDR1 is MDHEN, CDR2 SYDVKM, per germline. Trimming took 2 bases from V and 5 from J, leaving 18 bases between them. The CDR3 nucleotides read TGTGCCAGCAGTTTACCACCTCAGGGGCCCGGGGAGACCCAGTACTTC. Protein sequence: CASSLPPQGPGETQYF. Full variable domain (remainder filled in from reference TRBV28 and TRBJ2-5): DVKVTQSSRYLVKRTGEKVFLECVQDMDHENMFWYRQDPGLGLRLIYFSYDVKMKEKGDIPEGYSVSREKKERFSLILESASTNQTSMYLCASSLPPQGPGETQYFGPGTRLLVL.

The CDR3 reads CASSSEQGYQETQYF. The CDR3, as DNA: TGTGCCAGCAGCTCCGAGCAAGGATACCAAGAGACCCAGTACTTC. This rearrangement joins TRBV7-6 to TRBJ2-5; no clear D gene. This CDR3 is 15 amino acids long. Trimming took 4 bases from V and 0 from J, leaving 12 bases between them. CDR1 is SGHVS and CDR2 is FNYEAQ in the germline V gene.

V usage is TRBV5-6 and J usage is TRBJ2-2, with D perhaps TRBD1 (5 bases). The CDR3 has 13 residues. The V end lost 5 bases, the J end lost 5 bases, and 10 bases lay between the germline ends. Germline V gene lookup returns CDR1 SGHDT and CDR2 YYEEEE. DNA for the CDR3: TGTGCCAGCAGGTATACAGGAACCGGGGAGCTGTTTTTT. Amino acid sequence: CASRYTGTGELFF. The full variable domain, completed using reference TRBV5-6 and TRBJ2-2, is DAGVTQSPTHLIKTRGQQVTLRCSPKSGHDTVSWYQQALGQGPQFIFQYYEEEERQRGNFPDRFSGHQFPNYSSELNVNALLLGDSALYLCASRYTGTGELFFGEGSRLTVL.

CDR3 in DNA: TGTGCCAGCAGCTTCATAGGGCATAATTCACCCCTCCACTTT. Its translation: CASSFIGHNSPLHF. This chain connects TRBV5-6 to TRBJ1-6; no clear D gene. V was cut by 2 bases and J by 5 bases, with 8 bases left in between. The CDR3 spans 14 residues. From germline, CDR1 is SGHDT and CDR2 YYEEEE.

The rearrangement links TRBV4-2 to TRBJ2-5, with D possibly being TRBD1 (5 bases). V was shortened by 0 bases and J by 5 bases, with 13 bases between the two germline ends. This CDR3 comprises 15 residues. The germline CDR1 and CDR2 sequences are LGHNA and YNFKEQ. The CDR3 is CASSQDPQGWETQYF. CDR3 sequence (DNA): TGTGCCAGCAGCCAAGATCCTCAGGGTTGGGAGACCCAGTACTTC.

The chain employs TRBV29-1 and TRBJ2-1; 8 positions agree with TRBD1. The CDR3 is made up of 13 amino acids. In germline, CDR1 is SQVTM, CDR2 ANQGSEA. J was trimmed by 4 bases and V by 7 bases; bases with no gene match: 6. The CDR3 reads CSAWTGQYNEQFF. The CDR3 DNA reads as TGCAGCGCATGGACAGGGCAATACAATGAGCAGTTCTTC.

This clone was seen a handful of times. The chain combines TRBV9 with TRBJ2-7; no clear D. The CDR3 contains 12 residues. V was shortened by 3 bases and J by 3 bases, with 7 bases between the two germline ends. Germline lookup yields CDR1 SGDLS and CDR2 YYNGEE. The CDR3 protein is CASSERCYEQYF. Written as DNA, the CDR3 is TGTGCCAGCAGCGAACGGTGCTACGAGCAGTACTTC.

This chain connects TRBV13 to TRBJ2-7; TRBD2 matches 8 bases. Germline assignment: CDR1 PRHDT and CDR2 FYEKMQ (reference sequence). The CDR3 loop spans 17 amino acids. After removal of 0 bases from V and 5 bases from J, the junction contained 12 bases not matched to a gene. The CDR3 here is CASSLGTAGAPFHEQYF. In DNA, the CDR3 is TGTGCCAGCAGCTTAGGTACAGCGGGGGCCCCCTTCCACGAGCAGTACTTC.

This clone was seen only once. The chain has TRBV7-2 and TRBJ2-7; 7 bases line up with TRBD2. The CDR3 length is 12 residues. In germline, CDR1 is SGHTA, CDR2 FQGNSA. With V trimmed by 5 bases and J by 6 bases, 4 bases remained unmatched. CDR3 region: CASSRGGGEQYF. CDR3 nucleotides: TGTGCCAGCAGCCGAGGCGGGGGCGAGCAGTACTTC. Complete variable domain (other parts from reference TRBV7-2 and TRBJ2-7): GAGVSQSPSNKVTEKGKDVELRCDPISGHTALYWYRQSLGQGLEFLIYFQGNSAPDKSGLPSDRFSAERTGGSVSTLTIQRTQQEDSAVYLCASSRGGGEQYFGPGTRLTVT.